Below, 24 T cell receptor beta chains from the same sample are listed, as sequenced in a study of T cell clonality in common variable immunodeficiency. Data came from immunoSEQ multiplex PCR; TCRdb stores just in-frame clones and leaves some out. There are around 45,000 clones in the sample, none observed a single time. The sequencing sample was made of peripheral blood mononuclear cells. The receptor set was obtained from a person aged 18 to 70 in good health.

Note on this clone: The CDR3 extends 3 residues past the end of the read, so its final part is completed from the germline J gene. This chain connects TRBV19 to TRBJ1-1, with D uncertain. The germline gives CDR1 LNHDA, CDR2 SQIVND (reference sequence). Trimming stripped 7 bases from V and 3 bases from J, with 6 bases between. The CDR3 extends over 11 amino acids. The CDR3 is CASTLDTEAFF. The CDR3 bases that were read are TGTGCCAGTACCTTAGACACTGAA.

This clone appeared many times. The CDR3 reads CASSPLGGAGELFF. CDR3 DNA, as far as it was read: TGTGCCAGCAGCCCCCTAGGGGGGGCCGGGGAG. V and J are TRBV14 and TRBJ2-2, with D possibly being TRBD2 (7 bases). The CDR3 extends 3 residues past the end of the read, so its final part is completed from the germline J gene. The CDR3 is made up of 14 amino acids. Germline values: CDR1 SGHDN, CDR2 FVKESK. Trimming took off 4 bases at V and 6 bases at J, with 12 bases between the two ends.

As concerns this clone: The junction differs from germline at one of its ends, possibly a read error. The observed sequence ends 3 residues before the CDR3 terminus, with the missing tail filled in from the germline J gene. The chain couples TRBV30 to TRBJ2-2; 11 positions match TRBD1. Looked up from germline, CDR1 is GTSNPN and CDR2 is SVGIG (reference sequence). CDR3 size: 17 residues. Partial CDR3 DNA: TGTCCCTGGAGTGTACTGTGGGACAGGGGGGGGACAGATACG. Translated: CPWSVLWDRGGTDT. In full, the CDR3 is CPWSVLWDRGGTDTLFF.

Ten or more counts support this clone. The read is 3 residues too short to cover the CDR3 end, so that end is filled in from the germline J gene. The V and J genes are TRBV12-3 or TRBV12-4 and TRBJ1-3; unclear D gene. V was clipped by 2 bases and J by 5 bases, with 13 bases between them. This CDR3 comprises 15 residues. The CDR3 here is CASSLFRQERNTIYF. The DNA read from the CDR3 is TGTGCCAGCAGTTTATTTAGGCAGGAGAGAAACACC.

In its sample, this clone was seen many times. The read stops 3 residues short of the end of the CDR3; the missing end is completed from the germline J gene. The chain carries TRBV30 and TRBJ1-3; D may be TRBD1 (6 bases). Trimming stripped 3 bases from V and 1 base from J, with 10 bases between. Per germline, CDR1 GTSNPN and CDR2 SVGIG (reference sequence). The CDR3 runs 14 residues. The CDR3 loop is CAWSVTGSGNTIYF. The covered CDR3 bases are TGTGCCTGGAGCGTAACAGGGTCTGGAAACACC.

In this sample, this clone turned up many times. The CDR3 end is not reached by the read, which stops 3 residues before it; the germline J gene fills it in. The chain has TRBV5-6 and TRBJ2-2, with 8 bases aligning to TRBD1. The CDR3 has 14 residues. V dropped 0 bases and J dropped 7; count of bases not matched to a gene: 2. CDR1 and CDR2 from the germline V gene are SGHDT and YYEEEE. Partial CDR3 DNA: TGTGCCAGCAGCTTGGGGACAGGGATCGGGGAG. Its protein is CASSLGTGIGE. The whole CDR3 is CASSLGTGIGELFF. Filled out from reference TRBV5-6 and TRBJ2-2, the complete variable domain reads DAGVTQSPTHLIKTRGQQVTLRCSPKSGHDTVSWYQQALGQGPQFIFQYYEEEERQRGNFPDRFSGHQFPNYSSELNVNALLLGDSALYLCASSLGTGIGELFFGEGSRLTVL.

At least ten counts were recorded for this clone. The missing CDR3 end, 3 residues past where the read stops, is filled in from the germline J gene. The rearrangement links TRBV20-1 to TRBJ2-1, with D tentatively TRBD2 (6 bases). CDR1 is DFQATT, CDR2 SNEGSKA, per germline (reference sequence). The CDR3 spans 13 residues. Trimming cost V 7 bases and J 5 bases, with 15 bases left between them. This CDR3 reads CSVPGRTNNEQFF. CDR3 DNA (partial): TGCAGTGTTCCGGGACGGACTAACAATGAG.

The table lists this clone with many counts. The sequenced fragment ends 3 residues before the CDR3 boundary, so the rest is inferred from the germline J gene. This chain uses TRBV2 with TRBJ1-5; no firm D call. V lost 9 bases, J lost 5 bases, and 14 bases lay in between. The CDR3 totals 13 residues. Germline CDR1 is SNHLY and CDR2 is FYNNEI. CDR3: CASTRQDYQPQHF. The covered CDR3 bases are TGTGCCAGTACTAGGCAGGACTATCAGCCC.

This clone was counted a few times. Sequencing ends 3 residues short of the CDR3 end; the germline J gene provides the rest. The rearrangement joins TRBV6-4 to TRBJ1-2, with TRBD1 identical over 8 bases. The CDR3 has 14 residues. Germline CDR1 reads MRHNA; CDR2 reads SNTAGT. This CDR3 reads CASSDHRTGRGYTF. The DNA read from the CDR3 is TGTGCCAGCAGTGACCACAGGACAGGGAGAGGC.

Ten or more counts support this clone. The read ends 3 residues early relative to the CDR3; the germline J gene fills the gap. This chain connects TRBV20-1 to TRBJ2-7, with 12 nucleotides matching TRBD2. CDR3 length equals 16 residues. The V gene's germline CDR1 is DFQATT and CDR2 SNEGSKA (reference sequence). The J segment lost 3 bases and the V segment lost 4 bases, leaving 10 bases of the junction unmatched. Incomplete CDR3 DNA: TGCAGTGCTACCAAGACTAGCGGGGGCCCTAGCTACGAG. Amino acids: CSATKTSGGPSYE. The complete CDR3 protein is CSATKTSGGPSYEQYF.

This clone was counted between two and nine times. Coverage ceases 3 residues before the CDR3 finishes, and the germline J gene fills in the end. The chain employs TRBV18 and TRBJ1-1; 7 positions match TRBD1. Looked up from germline, CDR1 is KGHSH and CDR2 is LQKENI. The CDR3 loop spans 16 amino acids. V dropped 6 bases and J dropped 4; count of bases not matched to a gene: 14. Partial CDR3 DNA: TGTGCCAGCTCCCTGGACAGGACGGGGGGGGGCACTGAA. As protein: CASSLDRTGGGTE. The CDR3, in full, reads CASSLDRTGGGTEAFF.

This clone was seen ten or more times. Read data end 3 residues before the CDR3 end; the end is taken from the germline J gene. V gene TRBV29-1 combines with J gene TRBJ2-4; 7 bases fit TRBD1. CDR3 length equals 11 residues. Germline values: CDR1 SQVTM, CDR2 ANQGSEA. CDR3 DNA (partial): TGCAGCGTCCGACAGGGATATGGT. Amino acids: CSVRQGYG. The entire CDR3 protein reads CSVRQGYGQYF.

This clone was detected many times. The read ends 3 residues shy of where the CDR3 ends; the end is completed using the germline J gene. The chain links TRBV12-3 or TRBV12-4 to TRBJ2-5; either TRBD1 or TRBD2 may supply D (6 bases each). CDR3 length: 15 amino acids. The V end lost 3 bases, the J end lost 4 bases, and 15 bases lay between the germline ends. The CDR3 sequence is CASSFDPRGGETQYF. The part of the CDR3 DNA that was read is TGTGCCAGCAGTTTTGATCCCAGGGGAGGAGAGACC.

This clone was recorded many times. The observed sequence ends 3 residues before the CDR3 terminus, with the missing tail filled in from the germline J gene. This chain connects TRBV28 to TRBJ1-1, with 9 bases matching TRBD1. This CDR3 spans 15 amino acids. CDR1 is MDHEN, CDR2 SYDVKM, per germline. CDR3 in amino acids: CASSPTGTGSMHAFF. CDR3 bases read: TGTGCCAGCAGTCCTACCGGGACAGGGAGTATGCAC.

This clone was found a few times. The read ends 3 residues shy of where the CDR3 ends; the end is completed using the germline J gene. The chain couples TRBV18 to TRBJ1-2; possible D gene TRBD1, 5 bases. The CDR3 has 16 amino acids. Germline V lookup: CDR1 KGHSH, CDR2 LQKENI. The CDR3 here is CASSPLGGGSAYDYTF. The sequenced part of the CDR3 DNA is TGTGCCAGCTCACCCTTGGGCGGGGGGTCCGCCTACGAC.

This clone came up a few times. The CDR3 is cut off 3 residues early in the read; its end comes from the germline J gene. V gene TRBV20-1 combines with J gene TRBJ2-3; a possible D gene is TRBD1 (6 bases). V was trimmed by 4 bases and J by 4 bases, leaving 21 bases between them. This CDR3 contains 16 residues. CDR1 and CDR2 from the germline V gene are DFQATT and SNEGSKA (reference sequence). Partial CDR3 DNA: TGCAGTGCTAAGAATCCACAGGGTAGTATCCCAGATACG. This gives the protein CSAKNPQGSIPDT. The complete CDR3 sequence is CSAKNPQGSIPDTQYF.

This clone was detected ten times or more. The read ends 3 residues early relative to the CDR3; the germline J gene fills the gap. The chain combines TRBV9 with TRBJ1-2; D might be TRBD1 (5 bases). This CDR3 contains 17 residues. Looked up from germline, CDR1 is SGDLS and CDR2 is YYNGEE. The V end lost 0 bases, the J end lost 7 bases, and 22 bases lay between the germline ends. CDR3 DNA (partial): TGTGCCAGCAGCGTAGAGTTGGACGGACGACATAGGGGTGGC. Protein product: CASSVELDGRHRGG. In full, the CDR3 reads CASSVELDGRHRGGYTF.

This clone was observed many times. The DNA ends 3 residues before the CDR3 does, and the rest of the CDR3 is filled in from the germline J gene. This sequence joins TRBV30 and TRBJ2-3; the match to TRBD2 covers 9 bases. Per the germline V gene, CDR1 is GTSNPN and CDR2 is SVGIG (reference sequence). V lost 1 base, J lost 1 base, and 3 bases stayed unmatched. The CDR3 has 15 amino acids. This CDR3 is CAWSEKRGGTDTQYF. The sequenced CDR3 bases are TGTGCCTGGAGTGAGAAGCGGGGGGGCACAGATACG. The full variable domain, rest sourced from reference TRBV30 and TRBJ2-3, is SQTIHQWPATLVQPVGSPLSLECTVEGTSNPNLYWYRQAAGRGLQLLFYSVGIGQISSEVPQNLSASRPQDRQFILSSKKLLLSDSGFYLCAWSEKRGGTDTQYFGPGTRLTVL.

This clone appeared many times. The read ends 3 residues shy of where the CDR3 ends; the end is completed using the germline J gene. This chain joins TRBV6-1 and TRBJ1-1; D might be TRBD1 (5 bases). Germline lookup yields CDR1 MNHNS and CDR2 SASEGT. V lost 2 bases, J lost 2 bases, and 12 bases lay in between. The CDR3 is 15 residues long. Incomplete CDR3 DNA: TGTGCCAGCAGTGAAATGCGGGGGTTCAACACTGAA. This codes for CASSEMRGFNTE. The full-length CDR3 reads as CASSEMRGFNTEAFF.

On this clone itself: Sequencing ends 3 residues short of the CDR3 end; the germline J gene provides the rest. The J gene is TRBJ1-4, the V gene TRBV23-1; TRBD1 matches 7 bases. TRBV23-1 has ORF status, its function being uncertain. The CDR3 contains 16 residues. The sequenced part of the CDR3 DNA is TGCGCCAGCAGTCAATCTCCCAGGGGGTGTTATTCACCA. Encoded protein: CASSQSPRGCYSP. The whole CDR3 region reads CASSQSPRGCYSPLFF.

A remark on this clone: Sequencing ends 3 residues short of the CDR3 end; the germline J gene provides the rest. The same CDR3 is also encoded by other DNA sequences in this sample. The rearrangement links TRBV7-8 to TRBJ1-3, with TRBD1 matching 7 bases. The CDR3 length is 15 residues. The trim removed 5 bases at V and 1 base at J, leaving 5 bases unmatched. CDR1 and CDR2 from the germline V gene are SGHVS and FQNEAQ. The CDR3 region is CASSREGASGNTIYF. CDR3 DNA, as far as it was read: TGTGCCAGCAGCCGGGAGGGGGCATCTGGAAACACC.

In this sample, this clone turned up many times. The read ends 3 residues early relative to the CDR3; the germline J gene fills the gap. The chain combines TRBV20-1 with TRBJ2-3; no reliable D call. The CDR3 loop spans 13 amino acids. Germline lookup yields CDR1 DFQATT and CDR2 SNEGSKA (reference sequence). The chain's CDR3 is CSASRTQQETQYF. CDR3 DNA, as far as it was read: TGCAGTGCTAGTCGTACACAACAAGAGACG.

In this sample, this clone turned up many times. Read sequence stops 3 residues before the CDR3 end, and the germline J gene provides the missing end. This rearrangement joins TRBV19 to TRBJ2-5, with 7 bases matching TRBD1. Germline CDR1 LNHDA, CDR2 SQIVND (reference sequence). CDR3 size: 15 residues. Unmatched junction bases numbered 10, after V lost 4 bases and J lost 5 bases. CDR3 region: CASSSHYRGGETQYF. The part of the CDR3 DNA that was read is TGTGCCAGTAGTAGTCATTACAGGGGTGGGGAGACC.

In this sample, this clone turned up many times. The CDR3 is cut off 3 residues early in the read; its end comes from the germline J gene. V is TRBV29-1 and J is TRBJ2-2, with 7 bases matching TRBD2. Per germline, CDR1 SQVTM and CDR2 ANQGSEA. This CDR3 is 13 amino acids long. The part of the CDR3 DNA that was read is TGCAGCGTTGAGGCGGGAGTCGGAGAAAAG. Translating it yields CSVEAGVGEK. The complete CDR3 protein is CSVEAGVGEKLFF.